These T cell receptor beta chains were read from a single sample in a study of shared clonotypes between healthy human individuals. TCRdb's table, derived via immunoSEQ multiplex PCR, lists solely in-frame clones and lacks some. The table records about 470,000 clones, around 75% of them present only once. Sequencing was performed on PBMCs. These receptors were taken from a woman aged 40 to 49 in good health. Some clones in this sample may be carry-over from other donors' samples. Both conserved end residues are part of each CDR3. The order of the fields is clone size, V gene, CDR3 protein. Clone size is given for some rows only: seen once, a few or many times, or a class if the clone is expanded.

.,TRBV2,CASSGSPGGYNEQFF
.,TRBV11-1,CASSSKPGPLGANVLTF
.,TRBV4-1,CASSQEGGNSYNEQFF
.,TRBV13,CASSLATNTNYGYTF
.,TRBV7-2,CASSFGRNKGRARNNEQFF
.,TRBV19,CASTSQGTGELFF
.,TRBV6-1,CASSERGDRARENTEAFF
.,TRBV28,CASSSGINEQFF
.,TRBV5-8,CASSLAQGNSYNEQFF
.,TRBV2,CASSGVADGYTF
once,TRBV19,CASIAGADTGELFF